Listed below are T cell receptor beta chains from one sample, sequenced in a study of graft-versus-host responses after intestinal transplantation. TCRdb's copy holds only in-frame clones and misses some; the assay was immunoSEQ multiplex PCR. The table includes tens of thousands of clones, roughly 90% detected once. Their antigens are not known. Sequenced material: unstimulated CD4+ T cells sorted from spleen or lymph node cells, taken before intestinal transplant. These receptor sequences come from a human donor who received an intestinal transplant. Each CDR3 is given with its conserved first and last residue. A D gene is named only where the DNA matches it firmly.

V	D	J	CDR3	DNA
TRBV9	TRBD1	TRBJ1-6	CASSGAGQGWSPLHF	TGTGCCAGCAGCGGAGCGGGACAGGGGTGGTCACCCCTCCACTTT
TRBV10-1	.	TRBJ1-1	CASSAKAGEAFF	TGCGCCAGCAGTGCGAAGGCCGGGGAAGCTTTCTTT
TRBV19	.	TRBJ1-2	CASSTPPYGYTF	TGTGCCAGTAGTACCCCCCCATATGGCTACACCTTC
TRBV9	.	TRBJ1-2	CASSVATWGEGYGYTF	TGTGCCAGCAGCGTAGCTACTTGGGGGGAGGGCTATGGCTACACCTTC
TRBV9	TRBD2	TRBJ2-1	CASTGAGGSEQFF	TGTGCCAGCACGGGAGCGGGGGGGTCTGAGCAGTTCTTC
TRBV4-1	.	TRBJ2-2	CASSQPRDTQNTGELFF	TGCGCCAGCAGCCAACCCCGGGACACTCAGAACACCGGGGAGCTGTTTTTT
TRBV10-3	.	TRBJ1-2	CAISESTGYTF	TGTGCCATCAGTGAGTCGACAGGCTACACCTTC
TRBV5-1	.	TRBJ1-1	CASSAEGYTEAFF	TGCGCCAGCAGCGCCGAGGGCTACACTGAAGCTTTCTTT
TRBV5-1	TRBD2	TRBJ2-7	CASSLDSAGGNEQYF	TGCGCCAGCAGCTTGGATTCCGCGGGGGGTAACGAGCAGTACTTC
TRBV5-1	.	TRBJ1-1	CASTTEQGRGTEAFF	TGCGCCAGCACCACAGAGCAGGGTAGGGGCACTGAAGCTTTCTTT
TRBV6-1	TRBD2	TRBJ2-3	CASRGGTTFTDTQYF	TGTGCCAGCAGGGGCGGGACTACCTTCACAGATACGCAGTATTTT
TRBV7-9	.	TRBJ1-5	CASSLGRSNQPQHF	TGTGCCAGCAGCTTAGGCAGGTCCAATCAGCCCCAGCATTTT
TRBV5-5	.	TRBJ1-1	CASSLKGVAEAFF	TGTGCCAGCAGCTTGAAGGGGGTCGCTGAAGCTTTCTTT
TRBV6-5	TRBD1	TRBJ1-2	CASSSPRTGKNYGYTF	TGTGCCAGCAGTTCTCCCCGGACAGGGAAGAACTATGGCTACACCTTC
TRBV28	.	TRBJ1-1	CASSHRGGPNTEAFF	TGTGCCAGCAGCCACCGGGGAGGGCCGAACACTGAAGCTTTCTTT
TRBV9	.	TRBJ1-1	CASSVGGTVNTEAFF	TGTGCCAGCAGCGTAGGGGGGACTGTGAACACTGAAGCTTTCTTT
TRBV27	.	TRBJ1-2	CATADRGAGYGYTF	TGTGCCACCGCGGATCGGGGGGCTGGTTATGGCTACACCTTC
TRBV27	.	TRBJ1-6	CASSLMTAYNSPLHF	TGTGCCAGCAGTTTGATGACTGCCTATAATTCACCCCTCCACTTT
TRBV10-3	.	TRBJ1-2	CAISERTADNYGYTF	TGTGCCATCAGTGAGCGCACAGCTGATAACTATGGCTACACCTTC
TRBV7-2	TRBD1	TRBJ1-1	CASSQDRVLEAFF	TGTGCCAGCAGCCAGGACAGGGTACTAGAAGCTTTCTTT
TRBV7-9	.	TRBJ1-6	CASSLGYGRNNSPLHF	TGTGCCAGCAGCTTAGGGTATGGCAGGAATAATTCACCCCTCCACTTT
TRBV9	.	TRBJ2-6	CASSVASFSGANVLTF	TGTGCCAGCAGCGTAGCCTCCTTCTCTGGGGCCAACGTCCTGACTTTC
TRBV19	.	TRBJ1-2	CASNTPDNLNYGYTF	TGTGCCAGTAATACGCCGGACAACCTTAACTATGGCTACACCTTC
TRBV19	TRBD1	TRBJ2-5	CASWEGQGAGCETQYF	TGTGCCAGTTGGGAGGGACAGGGGGCAGGTTGCGAGACCCAGTACTTC
TRBV6-5	TRBD2	TRBJ2-1	CASSYPGRGEQFF	TGTGCCAGCAGTTACCCGGGGAGGGGTGAGCAGTTCTTC
TRBV7-8	TRBD2	TRBJ2-7	CASSPAGGSYEQYF	TGTGCCAGCAGCCCGGCGGGGGGTTCCTACGAGCAGTACTTC
TRBV19	.	TRBJ1-1	CASSIANTGNTEAFF	TGTGCCAGTAGTATAGCCAATACAGGGAACACTGAAGCTTTCTTT
TRBV7-6	TRBD1	TRBJ1-1	CASSTPGTGVEAFF	TGTGCCAGCAGCACCCCCGGGACAGGGGTTGAAGCTTTCTTT
TRBV7-9	TRBD2	TRBJ2-6	CASSSRSSGGKSGANVLTF	TGTGCCAGCAGCTCGCGTTCTAGCGGGGGCAAATCTGGGGCCAACGTCCTGACTTTC
TRBV6-5	TRBD1	TRBJ2-7	CASSYSGTGPYEQYF	TGTGCCAGCAGTTACTCCGGGACAGGCCCTTACGAGCAGTACTTC
TRBV5-1	TRBD1	TRBJ1-4	CASSSLGTDMRKLFF	TGCGCCAGCAGCTCGCTAGGGACAGATATGAGGAAACTGTTTTTT
TRBV19	.	TRBJ1-2	CASSIVGQGYGYTF	TGTGCCAGTAGTATAGTGGGGCAGGGATATGGCTACACCTTC
TRBV9	.	TRBJ2-2	CASSVVTGGRDTGELFF	TGTGCCAGCAGCGTAGTTACGGGGGGCCGGGACACCGGGGAGCTGTTTTTT
TRBV7-3	TRBD1	TRBJ1-1	CASSSQPGQPNTEAFF	TGTGCCAGCAGCTCCCAACCGGGACAGCCGAACACTGAAGCTTTCTTT
TRBV13	.	TRBJ2-5	CASSLDFRAETQYF	TGTGCCAGCAGCTTAGATTTCAGGGCGGAGACCCAGTACTTC
TRBV7-9	.	TRBJ2-7	CASSPAYRDLAYEQYF	TGTGCCAGCAGCCCGGCCTACAGGGATTTGGCCTACGAGCAGTACTTC